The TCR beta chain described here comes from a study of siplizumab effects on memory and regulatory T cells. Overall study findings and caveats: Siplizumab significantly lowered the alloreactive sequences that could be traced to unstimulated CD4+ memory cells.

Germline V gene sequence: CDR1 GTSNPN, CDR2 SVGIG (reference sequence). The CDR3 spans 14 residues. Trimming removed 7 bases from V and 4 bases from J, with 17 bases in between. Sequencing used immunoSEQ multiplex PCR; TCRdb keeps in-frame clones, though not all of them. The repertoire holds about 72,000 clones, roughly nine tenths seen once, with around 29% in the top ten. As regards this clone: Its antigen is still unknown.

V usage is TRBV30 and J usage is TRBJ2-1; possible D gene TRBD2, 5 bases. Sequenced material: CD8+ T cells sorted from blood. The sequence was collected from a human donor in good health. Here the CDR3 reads CASSRGGSYNEQFF. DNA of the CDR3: TGTGCCTCCTCCCGAGGCGGGTCGTACAATGAGCAGTTCTTC.